This TCR beta chain stems from a study of OX40 agonist ivuxolimab in advanced cancers. Study findings and constraints: There was clonal expansion of CD4+ and CD8+ blood T cells by week 6 at 0.1 to 3.0 mg/kg.

A note on this clone: Its antigen is as yet unknown.

Sequencing used immunoSEQ multiplex PCR; TCRdb keeps in-frame clones, though not all of them. The data show under 65,000 clones, approximately 86% seen once. There are 16 residues in the CDR3. V dropped 1 base and J dropped 6; count of bases not matched to a gene: 12. Germline V lookup: CDR1 SGHTA, CDR2 FQGNSA. Material: CD4+ or CD8+ T cells sorted from blood, obtained in a trial of the OX40 agonist ivuxolimab. The clonotype originates from an adult with an advanced solid tumor such as melanoma, head and neck, liver or kidney cancer. The V call is TRBV7-2, the J call TRBJ2-7; 7 nucleotides agree with TRBD2. The CDR3 is CASSLVLGAGVIEQYF. CDR3 in DNA: TGTGCCAGCAGCTTAGTTCTCGGCGCGGGAGTTATCGAGCAGTACTTC. The complete variable domain, with remaining parts taken from reference TRBV7-2 and TRBJ2-7, reads GAGVSQSPSNKVTEKGKDVELRCDPISGHTALYWYRQSLGQGLEFLIYFQGNSAPDKSGLPSDRFSAERTGGSVSTLTIQRTQQEDSAVYLCASSLVLGAGVIEQYFGPGTRLTVT.